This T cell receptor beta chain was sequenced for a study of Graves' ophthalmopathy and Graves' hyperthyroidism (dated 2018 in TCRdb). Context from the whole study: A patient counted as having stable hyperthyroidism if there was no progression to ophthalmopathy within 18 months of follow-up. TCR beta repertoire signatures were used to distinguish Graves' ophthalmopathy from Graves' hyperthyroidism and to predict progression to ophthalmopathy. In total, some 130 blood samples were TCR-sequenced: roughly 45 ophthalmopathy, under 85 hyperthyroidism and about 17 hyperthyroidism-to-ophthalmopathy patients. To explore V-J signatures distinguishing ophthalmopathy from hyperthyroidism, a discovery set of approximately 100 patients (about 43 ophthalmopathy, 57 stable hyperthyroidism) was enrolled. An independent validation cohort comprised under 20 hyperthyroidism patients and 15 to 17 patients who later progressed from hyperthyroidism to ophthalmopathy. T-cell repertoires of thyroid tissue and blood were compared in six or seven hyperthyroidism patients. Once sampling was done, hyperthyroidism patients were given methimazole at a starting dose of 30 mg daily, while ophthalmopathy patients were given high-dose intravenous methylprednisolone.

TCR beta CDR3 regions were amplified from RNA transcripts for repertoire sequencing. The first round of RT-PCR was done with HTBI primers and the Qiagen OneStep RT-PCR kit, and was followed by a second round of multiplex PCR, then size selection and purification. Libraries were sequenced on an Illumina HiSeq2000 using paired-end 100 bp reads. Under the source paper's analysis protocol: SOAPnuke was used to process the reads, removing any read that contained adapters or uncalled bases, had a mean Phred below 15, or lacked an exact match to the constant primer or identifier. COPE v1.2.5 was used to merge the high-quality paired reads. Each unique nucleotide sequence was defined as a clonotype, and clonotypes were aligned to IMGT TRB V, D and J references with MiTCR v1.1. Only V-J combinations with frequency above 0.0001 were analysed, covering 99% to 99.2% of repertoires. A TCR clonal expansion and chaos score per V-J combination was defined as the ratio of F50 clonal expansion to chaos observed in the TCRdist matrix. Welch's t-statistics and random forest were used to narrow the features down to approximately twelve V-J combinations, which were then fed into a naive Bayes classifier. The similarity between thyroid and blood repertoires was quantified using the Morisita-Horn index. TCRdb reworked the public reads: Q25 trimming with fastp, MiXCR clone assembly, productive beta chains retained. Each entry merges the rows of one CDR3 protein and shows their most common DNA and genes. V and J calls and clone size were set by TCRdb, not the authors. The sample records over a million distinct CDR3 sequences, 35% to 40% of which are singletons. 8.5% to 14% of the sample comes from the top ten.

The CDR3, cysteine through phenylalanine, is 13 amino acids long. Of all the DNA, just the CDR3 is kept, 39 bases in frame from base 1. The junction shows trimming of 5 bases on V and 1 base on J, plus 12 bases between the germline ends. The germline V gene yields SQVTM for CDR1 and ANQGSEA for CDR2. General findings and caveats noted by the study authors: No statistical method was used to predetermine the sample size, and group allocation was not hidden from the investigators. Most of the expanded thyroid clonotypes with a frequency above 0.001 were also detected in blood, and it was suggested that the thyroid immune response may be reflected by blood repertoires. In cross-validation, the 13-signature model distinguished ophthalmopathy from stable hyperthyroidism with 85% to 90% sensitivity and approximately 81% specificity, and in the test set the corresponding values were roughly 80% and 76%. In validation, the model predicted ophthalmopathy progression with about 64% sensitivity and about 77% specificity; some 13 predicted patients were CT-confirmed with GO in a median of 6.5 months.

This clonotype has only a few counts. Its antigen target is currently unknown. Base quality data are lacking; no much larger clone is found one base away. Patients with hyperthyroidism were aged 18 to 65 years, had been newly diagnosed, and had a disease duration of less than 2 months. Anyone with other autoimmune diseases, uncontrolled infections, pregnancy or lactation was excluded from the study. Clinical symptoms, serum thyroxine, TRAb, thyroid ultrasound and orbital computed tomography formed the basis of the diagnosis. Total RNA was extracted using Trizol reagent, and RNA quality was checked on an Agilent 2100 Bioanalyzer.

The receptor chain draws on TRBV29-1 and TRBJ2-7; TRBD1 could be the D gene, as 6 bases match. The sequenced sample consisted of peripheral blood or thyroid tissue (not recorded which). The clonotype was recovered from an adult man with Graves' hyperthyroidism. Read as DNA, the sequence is TGCAGCGTTATGACAGGCTCGTCCTACGAGCAGTACTTC. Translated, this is CSVMTGSSYEQYF.